What follows are 5 T cell receptor beta chains derived from one specimen sequenced in a study of blood T cell repertoires in COVID-19 (dated by TCRdb to 2019 to 2021). Library preparation employed the immunoSEQ multiplex PCR assay. The clones in this table, taken by TCRdb from immuneACCESS, are in-frame only. Not every clone is retained; where verified, under half of the shortfall comes from an unresolved V gene, and the cause of the rest is unknown. In all, the sample holds roughly 100,000 clones, and 65% to 85% of those were seen once. Of the sample, roughly 23% falls within the top ten clones. Material for sequencing was peripheral blood. These receptors were obtained from a man aged 80 or over with active or convalescent COVID-19.

This clone was counted a single time. V and J are TRBV11-2 and TRBJ1-2; possibly TRBD1 for D (5 bases). V lost 0 bases and J 2 bases, leaving 10 bases between the germline ends. Germline loops: CDR1 SGHAT, CDR2 FQNNGV. The CDR3 loop spans 15 amino acids. CDR3 region: CASSLDQGPNYGYTF. DNA for the CDR3: TGTGCCAGCAGCTTAGATCAGGGTCCGAACTATGGCTACACCTTC.

This chain uses TRBV28 with TRBJ2-2; 14 bases line up with TRBD2. The trim removed 3 bases at V and 7 bases at J, leaving 7 bases unmatched. The CDR3 contains 17 residues. From germline, CDR1 is MDHEN and CDR2 SYDVKM. CDR3 bases: TGTGCCAGCAGTTTCCCGGGACTAGCGGGGGAGGACGGGGAGCTGTTTTTT. Its translation: CASSFPGLAGEDGELFF.

The rearrangement links TRBV7-6 to TRBJ2-1; 8 bases fit TRBD2. CDR1 is SGHVS, CDR2 FNYEAQ, per germline. This CDR3 has 13 residues. V was pared by 5 bases and J by 13 bases, with 10 bases of the junction left unmatched. The CDR3 DNA reads as TGTGCCAGCAGCCCCTACGGTAGCGGGGCACAGTTCTTC. Its translation is CASSPYGSGAQFF. Supplemented by reference TRBV7-6 and TRBJ2-1, the full variable domain reads GAGVSQSPRYKVTKRGQDVALRCDPISGHVSLYWYRQALGQGPEFLTYFNYEAQQDKSGLPNDRFSAERPEGSISTLTIQRTEQRDSAMYRCASSPYGSGAQFFGPGTRLTVL.

This sequence joins TRBV28 and TRBJ2-1; 9 nucleotides align to TRBD1. Per germline, CDR1 MDHEN and CDR2 SYDVKM. The CDR3 runs 15 residues. Trimming took 2 bases from V and 7 from J; bases not matched to a gene: 6. In nucleotides, the CDR3 is TGTGCCAGCAGTTTAGACAGGGGGGCTCTGAATGAGCAGTTCTTC. Its protein is CASSLDRGALNEQFF.

This clone was observed once. The V and J genes are TRBV7-9 and TRBJ2-4, with D perhaps matching TRBD2 (5 bases). CDR3 length: 15 amino acids. Germline-derived CDR1 and CDR2 are SEHNR and FQNEAQ (reference sequence). Trimming pared 0 bases from V and 6 bases from J, leaving 12 bases between. The CDR3 nucleotides are TGTGCCAGCAGCTTAGCGAGTAGCGAGGGAAACATTCAGTACTTC. It specifies CASSLASSEGNIQYF.